This T cell receptor (beta chain) was found in a study of metastatic and nonmetastatic thyroid tumors. Across the whole study: Repertoires from malignant and benign thyroid patients were compared across blood and tumor or nodule tissue. Study-level points and caveats: The reported finding was significantly higher TCR beta diversity in malignant thyroid tumors relative to benign nodules, in blood and tumor.

The germline V gene has CDR1 LNHNV and CDR2 YYDKDF (reference sequence). This CDR3 comprises 12 residues. V was trimmed by 1 base and J by 4 bases, leaving 3 bases between them. None of the patients had undergone any treatment ahead of thyroid surgery. This clone was observed a few times. Its antigen is still unknown. In the original analysis: Variation in CDR3 across clinicopathological groups served as the basis for constructing a distant-metastasis classifier in papillary thyroid cancer. TCRdb redid the clone calls on the PCR reads using MiXCR. The V and J calls shown here were made by TCRdb, not taken from the authors' results. The sample shows 20,000 or so clones, about 23% of them seen only once.

The specimen was blood. This clonotype was sampled from a male donor with papillary thyroid cancer or a benign thyroid nodule (not recorded which). Some clones in this sample may be carry-over from other donors' samples. This chain joins TRBV15 and TRBJ2-3; no clear D gene. Here the CDR3 DNA reads TGTGCCACCAGCAGAGTTGCAGATACGCAGTATTTT. This gives the protein CATSRVADTQYF.